Below, 26 T cell receptor beta chains from the same sample are listed, as sequenced in a study of OX40 agonist ivuxolimab in advanced cancers. The library was made by the immunoSEQ multiplex PCR assay. Sourced from immuneACCESS, this table was stored by TCRdb with only in-frame sequences that have V and J called. A share of the clones is absent; for the studies checked, an unresolved V gene accounts for under half, and the remainder has no known explanation. This sample is represented by roughly 70,000 clones; 90% of them were singletons. The ten largest account for roughly 11% of the sample. The specimen comprised CD4+ or CD8+ T cells sorted from blood, sampled in a trial of the OX40 agonist ivuxolimab. These receptors were collected from an adult with an advanced solid tumor such as melanoma, head and neck, liver or kidney cancer.

This clone was counted a single time. The chain is built from TRBV11-2 and TRBJ1-5, with D tentatively TRBD1 (6 bases). Germline assignment: CDR1 SGHAT and CDR2 FQNNGV. V was shortened by 0 bases and J by 5 bases, with 11 bases between the two germline ends. The CDR3 loop spans 15 amino acids. The CDR3 region is CASSLDGGADQPQHF. CDR3 sequence (DNA): TGTGCCAGCAGCTTAGATGGGGGGGCGGATCAGCCCCAGCATTTT. The variable domain in full, with the rest retrieved from reference TRBV11-2 and TRBJ1-5, is EAGVAQSPRYKIIEKRQSVAFWCNPISGHATLYWYQQILGQGPKLLIQFQNNGVVDDSQLPKDRFSAERLKGVDSTLKIQPAKLEDSAVYLCASSLDGGADQPQHFGDGTRLSIL.

The genes are TRBV9 and TRBJ1-1, with TRBD1 matching over 10 bases. V lost 1 base and J lost 4; bases outside the gene matches: 1. The germline V gene encodes CDR1 SGDLS and CDR2 YYNGEE. There are 14 residues in the CDR3. This CDR3 is CASSVRDRGTEAFF. DNA of the CDR3: TGTGCCAGCAGCGTACGGGACAGGGGCACTGAAGCTTTCTTT.

This sequence joins TRBV20-1 and TRBJ2-1; D gene ambiguous. The CDR3 is 11 amino acids. CDR1 and CDR2 (germline): DFQATT, SNEGSKA (reference sequence). With 3 bases removed from V and 9 bases from J, the gap between germline ends came to 9 bases. This CDR3 reads CSARSVLEQFF. The CDR3 bases are TGCAGTGCTAGGTCCGTCCTTGAGCAGTTCTTC.

V usage is TRBV9 and J usage is TRBJ2-3; 10 nucleotides line up with TRBD1. Per the germline V gene, CDR1 is SGDLS and CDR2 is YYNGEE. The CDR3 runs to 16 residues. The trim removed 3 bases at V and 5 bases at J, leaving 9 bases unmatched. CDR3 loop: CASSDPRDRGVDTQYF. CDR3 nucleotide sequence: TGTGCCAGCAGCGATCCCCGGGACAGGGGCGTAGATACGCAGTATTTT.

V usage is TRBV2 and J usage is TRBJ1-5; D perhaps matches TRBD1 (5 bases). The germline V gene encodes CDR1 SNHLY and CDR2 FYNNEI. The CDR3 has 17 residues. The ends were cut back, 1 base at V and 10 bases at J, with 23 bases in the middle. The CDR3 reads CASSEERRDGDVVPQHF. DNA of the CDR3: TGTGCCAGCAGTGAAGAGCGGCGGGACGGGGACGTTGTCCCCCAGCATTTT. The variable domain in full, with the rest retrieved from reference TRBV2 and TRBJ1-5, is EPEVTQTPSHQVTQMGQEVILRCVPISNHLYFYWYRQILGQKVEFLVSFYNNEISEKSEIFDDQFSVERPDGSNFTLKIRSTKLEDSAMYFCASSEERRDGDVVPQHFGDGTRLSIL.

The chain has TRBV19 and TRBJ1-5; perhaps TRBD1 as D (5 bases). The CDR3 spans 12 residues. The germline V gene encodes CDR1 LNHDA and CDR2 SQIVND (reference sequence). V was cut by 7 bases and J by 6 bases, with 10 bases left in between. The CDR3 nucleotides read TGTGCCAGTACCCAGGGCCTTCAGCCCCAGCATTTT. Its protein product is CASTQGLQPQHF.

The chain joins TRBV19 to TRBJ2-3; D may be TRBD1 or TRBD2 (5 bases each). V gave up 6 bases and J gave up 2 bases, with 12 bases separating them. Looked up from germline, CDR1 is LNHDA and CDR2 is SQIVND (reference sequence). The CDR3 contains 14 residues. In DNA, the CDR3 is TGTGCCAGTAGCATACGGGGCGACACAGATACGCAGTATTTT. It translates to CASSIRGDTDTQYF.

V is TRBV5-1 and J is TRBJ2-3; 7 bases fit TRBD1. V lost 4 bases and J lost 2; bases outside the gene matches: 10. Germline V gene sequence: CDR1 SGHRS, CDR2 YFSETQ. The CDR3 is made up of 16 amino acids. CDR3 coding DNA: TGCGCCAGCAGCCTGCTAGGGGGCGGCACCACAGATACGCAGTATTTT. The encoded protein is CASSLLGGGTTDTQYF.

This chain joins TRBV27 and TRBJ2-1, with D hard to call. V was cut by 5 bases and J by 7 bases, with 12 bases left in between. This CDR3 is 13 amino acids long. Per germline, CDR1 MNHEY and CDR2 SMNVEV (reference sequence). This chain's CDR3 is CASSRNPLNEQFF. The CDR3 DNA follows: TGTGCCAGCAGTCGCAACCCCCTAAATGAGCAGTTCTTC.

This clone was counted a single time. This chain connects TRBV19 to TRBJ2-2; D could derive from TRBD1 or TRBD2 (5 bases each). The germline V and J ends were trimmed by 3 bases and 0 bases, with 14 bases remaining between them. The CDR3 covers 17 residues. Germline V gene lookup returns CDR1 LNHDA and CDR2 SQIVND (reference sequence). The CDR3 loop is CASSMWFGDANTGELFF. The CDR3 DNA follows: TGTGCCAGTAGTATGTGGTTCGGGGACGCGAACACCGGGGAGCTGTTTTTT.

This clone was picked up one time. V is TRBV5-1 and J is TRBJ2-1; D is undetermined. The length of the CDR3 is 10 residues. From germline, CDR1 is SGHRS and CDR2 YFSETQ. Trimming removed 5 bases from V and 8 bases from J, with 5 bases in between. CDR3 coding DNA: TGCGCCAGCAGGGGATATGAGCAGTTCTTC. Translated: CASRGYEQFF.

The chain carries TRBV27 and TRBJ2-2, with TRBD2 identical over 7 bases. The V gene end was trimmed by 4 bases and the J gene end by 2 bases; junction bases not matched to a gene: 4. The CDR3 runs to 15 residues. Germline CDR1 and CDR2: MNHEY and SMNVEV (reference sequence). The CDR3 is CASSWGGSNTGELFF. As DNA, the CDR3 is TGTGCCAGCAGTTGGGGCGGGAGCAACACCGGGGAGCTGTTTTTT.

This chain links TRBV19 with TRBJ1-1; D is undetermined. Germline V gene lookup returns CDR1 LNHDA and CDR2 SQIVND (reference sequence). V lost 7 bases, J lost 0 bases, and 9 bases lay in between. This CDR3 contains 13 residues. Here the CDR3 reads CASNWGMNTEAFF. The CDR3 DNA follows: TGTGCCAGTAACTGGGGAATGAACACTGAAGCTTTCTTT.

In this sample, this clone is medium-sized. The V and J genes are TRBV27 and TRBJ2-2; unclear D gene. Germline CDR1 and CDR2: MNHEY and SMNVEV (reference sequence). Trimming removed 6 bases at V and 5 bases at J, with 10 bases between. The CDR3 is 13 residues long. Here the CDR3 reads CASSETATGELFF. CDR3 nucleotides: TGTGCCAGCAGCGAAACAGCGACCGGGGAGCTGTTTTTT.

CDR3 DNA sequence: TGTGCCAGCAGGTCGAACACTGAAGCTTTCTTT. Amino acids: CASRSNTEAFF. The chain couples TRBV6-5 to TRBJ1-1, with D unclear. The CDR3 spans 11 residues. Trimming cost V 6 bases and J 1 base, with 3 bases left between them. In germline, CDR1 is MNHEY, CDR2 SVGAGI.

This sequence joins TRBV27 and TRBJ2-1, with 9 bases identical to TRBD2. J was trimmed by 9 bases and V by 7 bases; bases with no gene match: 16. The CDR3 runs to 16 residues. The germline gives CDR1 MNHEY, CDR2 SMNVEV (reference sequence). The CDR3 spells CASNADLAGAWGEQFF. DNA for the CDR3: TGTGCCAGCAACGCCGATTTAGCGGGGGCATGGGGTGAGCAGTTCTTC.

This chain uses TRBV6-5 with TRBJ2-2, with D unclear. In germline, CDR1 is MNHEY, CDR2 SVGAGI. The CDR3 covers 12 residues. V shed 1 base and J shed 5 bases, with 2 bases lying between them. CDR3 amino acids: CASSYYTGELFF. CDR3 sequence (DNA): TGTGCCAGCAGTTACTATACCGGGGAGCTGTTTTTT.

This chain uses TRBV9 with TRBJ2-1; D may be TRBD1 (5 bases). The germline V and J ends were trimmed by 0 bases and 1 base, with 11 bases remaining between them. The germline gives CDR1 SGDLS, CDR2 YYNGEE. The CDR3 has 16 amino acids. The CDR3 DNA follows: TGTGCCAGCAGCGTAGTCATTGGGGCATCCTACAATGAGCAGTTCTTC. Translated: CASSVVIGASYNEQFF.

The V call is TRBV5-4, the J call TRBJ2-7; 7 positions agree with TRBD1. Trimming removed 7 bases from V and 3 bases from J; junction bases left unmatched: 10. Germline V gives CDR1 SGHNT, CDR2 YYREEE (reference sequence). This CDR3 contains 14 residues. This CDR3 reads CASHPRDRDYEQYF. The CDR3 bases are TGTGCCAGCCACCCCCGGGACAGAGACTACGAGCAGTACTTC.

The V and J genes are TRBV4-1 and TRBJ1-2, with TRBD1 matching 7 bases. V shed 7 bases and J 4 bases; nucleotides not matched to a gene: 6. CDR1 MGHRA and CDR2 YSYEKL come from the germline V gene. The CDR3 totals 13 residues. The CDR3 protein is CASNPTGTYGYTF. The CDR3 region has the DNA TGCGCCAGCAACCCGACAGGGACCTATGGCTACACCTTC.

The gene calls are TRBV27 and TRBJ2-2; the D gene could be TRBD1 or TRBD2 (5 bases each). With 4 bases removed from V and 5 bases from J, the gap between germline ends came to 11 bases. The CDR3 covers 14 residues. From germline, CDR1 is MNHEY and CDR2 SMNVEV (reference sequence). The CDR3 DNA sequence: TGTGCCAGCAGTTGGTCAGGGAGTACCGGGGAGCTGTTTTTT. It translates to CASSWSGSTGELFF.

This chain uses TRBV7-5 with TRBJ1-1; TRBD1 is taken as the D call from the table, unchecked against the DNA. TRBV7-5 is tagged as a pseudogene. This CDR3 has 23 amino acids. CDR3 loop: CVRSSKLRGTGGMRYPMNTEAFF. In DNA, the CDR3 is TGTGTCAGAAGCTCCAAGCTCCGTGGGACAGGGGGCATGCGGTACCCTATGAACACTGAAGCTTTCTTT.

On this clone: One end of the junction fails to match germline, which may point to a read error. The rearrangement links TRBV27 to TRBJ2-7, with 8 bases lining up with TRBD1. CDR3 length: 11 residues. Germline V CDR1 and CDR2: MNHEY, SMNVEV (reference sequence). CDR3 in amino acids: CASSLRDRTWF. The DNA for the CDR3 is TGTGCCAGCAGTTTAAGGGACAGGACATGGTTC.

This chain links TRBV2 with TRBJ1-1; possibly TRBD1 for D (6 bases). Germline CDR1 reads SNHLY; CDR2 reads FYNNEI. The CDR3 consists of 14 residues. With 7 bases removed from V and 3 bases from J, the gap between germline ends came to 15 bases. CDR3 coding DNA: TGTGCCAGCATGTTGGCGGGGGGCGACACTGAAGCTTTCTTT. Protein: CASMLAGGDTEAFF.

The count of this clone is one. CDR3 coding DNA: TGTGCCAGCAGCTCGCTGGCGGATACGCAGTATTTT. This gives the protein CASSSLADTQYF. The chain employs TRBV7-9 and TRBJ2-3; no clear D. This CDR3 spans 12 amino acids. The V end lost 4 bases, the J end lost 6 bases, and 8 bases lay between the germline ends. Germline V gene sequence: CDR1 SEHNR, CDR2 FQNEAQ (reference sequence).

The chain recombines TRBV7-3 with TRBJ2-3; D unclear. The CDR3 sequence is 11 residues long. Germline assignment: CDR1 SGHTA and CDR2 FQGTGA. V gave up 0 bases and J gave up 5 bases, with 0 bases separating them. The CDR3 DNA reads as TGTGCCAGCAGCTTAACAGATACGCAGTATTTT. This translates into CASSLTDTQYF.